These T cell receptor beta chains were read from a single sample in a study of early stage breast cancer tumors. Sequencing used immunoSEQ multiplex PCR; TCRdb keeps in-frame clones, though not all of them. The sample yields 45,000 to 65,000 clones, more than 70% seen once. Sequenced material: blood. The source is a person in their 40s with breast cancer. Each CDR3 is given with its conserved first and last residue. D genes are given only for firm matches. Some rows have no size entry. The others give once, few or many, or a class for an expanded clone.

NA,TRBJ2-7,NA,TRBV9,CASSETPGTEQYF,TGTGCCAGCAGCGAGACCCCAGGAACCGAGCAGTACTTC
NA,TRBJ2-1,TRBD2,TRBV6-1,CASSEAGAYNEQFF,TGTGCCAGCAGTGAGGCGGGAGCCTACAATGAGCAGTTCTTC
NA,TRBJ1-6,NA,TRBV30,CAWRGQVGISSYNSPLHF,TGTGCCTGGAGAGGTCAGGTCGGGATAAGCTCCTATAATTCACCCCTCCACTTT
NA,TRBJ2-7,NA,TRBV11-3,CASSFRADRGNEQYF,TGTGCCAGCAGCTTTAGGGCAGATAGAGGGAACGAGCAGTACTTC
NA,TRBJ2-1,NA,TRBV29-1,CSVVRTAYNEQFF,TGCAGCGTAGTCCGAACGGCCTACAATGAGCAGTTCTTC
NA,TRBJ2-1,TRBD1,TRBV7-8,CASYRDRGTYNEQFF,TGTGCCAGTTACCGGGACAGGGGTACCTACAATGAGCAGTTCTTC
NA,TRBJ2-7,NA,TRBV29-1,CSVEEPEGTYEQYF,TGCAGCGTTGAGGAGCCTGAGGGGACCTACGAGCAGTACTTC
NA,TRBJ2-7,NA,TRBV5-1,CASSLAGAAEQYF,TGCGCCAGCAGCTTGGCGGGTGCGGCCGAGCAGTACTTC
NA,TRBJ2-7,NA,TRBV27,CASSLVAAPSYEQYF,TGTGCCAGCAGTTTAGTAGCGGCGCCCTCCTACGAGCAGTACTTC
NA,TRBJ2-3,NA,TRBV7-9,CASSAELDTQYF,TGTGCCAGCAGCGCAGAATTAGATACGCAGTATTTT
NA,TRBJ1-1,NA,TRBV5-5,CASSRGHGYTEAFF,TGTGCCAGCAGCCGGGGGCACGGTTACACTGAAGCTTTCTTT
NA,TRBJ1-2,TRBD1,TRBV6-6,CASSYSITGGDGYTF,TGTGCCAGCAGTTACTCTATAACAGGGGGCGACGGCTACACCTTC
NA,TRBJ1-2,NA,TRBV6-5,CASEQDYGYTF,TGTGCCAGCGAACAGGACTATGGCTACACCTTC
NA,TRBJ1-4,TRBD1,TRBV11-2,CASSRDRGREKLFF,TGTGCCAGCAGCCGGGACAGGGGGCGTGAAAAACTGTTTTTT
NA,TRBJ2-1,TRBD2,TRBV7-3,CASSPNGLGNNEQFF,TGTGCCAGCAGCCCTAACGGACTAGGGAACAATGAGCAGTTCTTC
NA,TRBJ2-5,NA,TRBV6-6,CASSYSPFGTQYF,TGTGCCAGCAGTTACTCTCCTTTCGGGACCCAGTACTTC
once,TRBJ2-7,TRBD1,TRBV5-1,CASSPHRGPTYEQYF,TGCGCCAGCTCACCCCACAGGGGTCCGACCTACGAGCAGTACTTC
once,TRBJ1-5,NA,TRBV5-1,CASSLGAGNQPQHF,TGCGCCAGCAGCTTGGGGGCAGGGAATCAGCCCCAGCATTTT
once,TRBJ2-5,NA,TRBV11-3,CATAQGNRETQYF,TGTGCCACCGCCCAGGGGAATCGAGAGACCCAGTACTTC
NA,TRBJ2-2,TRBD1,TRBV18,CASSPRTGGNPGELFF,TGTGCCAGCTCACCAAGGACAGGGGGAAATCCCGGGGAGCTGTTTTTT
NA,TRBJ2-2,TRBD2,TRBV7-9,CASSSREVGELFF,TGTGCCAGCAGCTCCCGGGAGGTCGGGGAGCTGTTTTTT
NA,TRBJ2-1,NA,TRBV7-9,CASSPWRAEGNEQFF,TGTGCCAGCAGCCCCTGGCGAGCGGAGGGGAATGAGCAGTTCTTC
NA,TRBJ2-1,NA,TRBV7-9,CASSAGNALEGGNEQFF,TGTGCCAGCAGCGCAGGTAACGCCTTGGAAGGGGGAAATGAGCAGTTCTTC
NA,TRBJ2-3,TRBD1,TRBV30,CAWSAGTANTDTQYF,TGTGCCTGGAGTGCCGGGACAGCTAATACAGATACGCAGTATTTT
NA,TRBJ2-2,NA,TRBV10-3,CAISESVRNGELFF,TGTGCCATCAGTGAGTCGGTTAGGAACGGGGAGCTGTTTTTT
few,TRBJ2-7,TRBD1,TRBV10-1,CASSPGQGSSYEQYF,TGCGCCAGCAGCCCTGGACAGGGTAGCTCCTACGAGCAGTACTTC